Below are 13 T cell receptor beta chains sequenced from a single sample in a study of T-cell reconstitution after alpha-beta-depleted transplantation in children. Preparation of the TCRbeta library was carried out with unique molecular identifiers. MiXCR, applied by TCRdb to the PCR reads, yields one record per CDR3 protein. The repertoire has about 500,000 distinct CDR3 sequences, 32% of them found once; the top ten carry less than 2.5%. Sequencing was performed on PBMCs from the stem cell graft donor, taken from the stem cell graft. The receptors were sampled from a human donor who donated a stem cell graft to a child with aplastic anemia.

The rearrangement links TRBV24-1 to TRBJ2-1; 11 nucleotides match TRBD2. The CDR3 contains 16 residues. V was pared by 6 bases and J by 4 bases, with 7 bases of the junction left unmatched. The germline V gene has CDR1 KGHDR and CDR2 SFDVKD. CDR3: CATSRASGRSYNEQFF. For the CDR3, the DNA is TGTGCCACCAGTCGGGCTAGCGGGAGGTCATACAATGAGCAGTTCTTC.

This clonotype was observed a handful of times. The CDR3 DNA is TGTGCCAGCAGGTACGGGGCGGGAAAGCAGTTCTTC. As protein: CASRYGAGKQFF. The chain combines TRBV28 with TRBJ2-1; a weak D match, TRBD2 (6 bases). The CDR3 runs 12 residues. V dropped 6 bases and J dropped 11 bases, with 14 bases sitting between them. The germline gives CDR1 MDHEN, CDR2 SYDVKM.

The CDR3 nucleotides read TGTGCCAGCAGCGCCTTCGGGCTAGCGGGGGGACTAGGCACAGATACGCAGTATTTT. Translation: CASSAFGLAGGLGTDTQYF. The V and J genes are TRBV9 and TRBJ2-3, with 11 bases lining up with TRBD2. CDR1 and CDR2 from the germline V gene are SGDLS and YYNGEE. The CDR3 covers 19 residues. The V segment lost 3 bases and the J segment 1 base; nucleotides outside the gene matches: 13. The full variable domain, in which reference TRBV9 and TRBJ2-3 provide the parts outside the CDR3, is DSGVTQTPKHLITATGQRVTLRCSPRSGDLSVYWYQQSLDQGLQFLIQYYNGEERAKGNILERFSAQQFPDLHSELNLSSLELGDSALYFCASSAFGLAGGLGTDTQYFGPGTRLTVL.

This clonotype has only one observation. This chain links TRBV15 with TRBJ1-1; tentative D call: TRBD1 (5 bases). The CDR3 is 15 amino acids. Germline V gene lookup returns CDR1 LNHNV and CDR2 YYDKDF (reference sequence). V gave up 1 base and J gave up 2 bases, with 11 bases separating them. In DNA, the CDR3 is TGTGCCACCAGCAGAGGTGGGGGGGATAACACTGAAGCTTTCTTT. It encodes CATSRGGGDNTEAFF.

The chain has TRBV20-1 and TRBJ2-3; TRBD1 matches 7 bases. After removal of 1 base from V and 4 bases from J, the junction contained 8 bases not matched to a gene. Looked up from germline, CDR1 is DFQATT and CDR2 is SNEGSKA (reference sequence). The CDR3 length is 15 residues. The CDR3 is CSARGQGREADTQYF. DNA for the CDR3: TGCAGTGCTAGAGGACAGGGACGAGAGGCAGATACGCAGTATTTT.

V and J are TRBV20-1 and TRBJ2-3; 8 bases are shared with TRBD2. The CDR3 length is 16 residues. The germline V gene has CDR1 DFQATT and CDR2 SNEGSKA (reference sequence). V lost 2 bases to trimming and J lost 1 base; unmatched junction nucleotides: 8. CDR3 coding DNA: TGCAGTGCTAGACGTTTGACTAGCGCACGCACAGATACGCAGTATTTT. Translating gives CSARRLTSARTDTQYF.

This chain links TRBV5-6 with TRBJ2-3, with D possibly being TRBD1 (6 bases). This CDR3 contains 11 residues. V lost 0 bases, J lost 15 bases, and 11 bases lay in between. Per the germline V gene, CDR1 is SGHDT and CDR2 is YYEEEE. Here the CDR3 DNA reads TGTGCCAGCAGCTTGGCGGACAGCCGATATTTT. Its translation is CASSLADSRYF.

The sample holds a few counts of this clonotype. The rearrangement links TRBV7-2 to TRBJ2-1, with a weak D call TRBD1 (5 bases). The length of the CDR3 is 15 residues. Per the germline V gene, CDR1 is SGHTA and CDR2 is FQGNSA. V lost 5 bases, J lost 3 bases, and 14 bases lay in between. This CDR3 reads CASSIEPRDYNEQFF. CDR3 nucleotides: TGTGCCAGCAGCATCGAGCCCAGGGACTACAATGAGCAGTTCTTC.

The V and J genes are TRBV20-1 and TRBJ2-3, with unresolved D. Between the trimmed V and J ends, which lost 6 bases and 0 bases, there was a span of 13 bases. The germline V gene has CDR1 DFQATT and CDR2 SNEGSKA (reference sequence). There are 14 residues in the CDR3. The CDR3 spells CSAVAVGSTDTQYF. The CDR3 bases are TGCAGTGCAGTGGCCGTAGGGAGCACAGATACGCAGTATTTT.

This clonotype was seen a handful of times. CDR3 nucleotides: TGTGCCAGCAGTCCGAGGACAGGGTCCACCGGGGAGCTGTTTTTT. Protein sequence: CASSPRTGSTGELFF. This chain links TRBV12-3 or TRBV12-4 with TRBJ2-2, with TRBD1 identical over 8 bases. The CDR3 loop spans 15 amino acids. Germline trimming cut 5 bases from V and 4 bases from J; bases unmatched to any gene: 6.

The chain recombines TRBV7-8 with TRBJ2-5; tentative D call: TRBD1 (5 bases). Germline V lookup: CDR1 SGHVS, CDR2 FQNEAQ. V lost 0 bases and J lost 5, with 13 bases in between. The CDR3 contains 15 residues. CDR3 in amino acids: CASSLAGPRQETQYF. The DNA for the CDR3 is TGTGCCAGCAGCTTAGCGGGGCCCCGCCAGGAGACCCAGTACTTC.

The chain links TRBV5-6 to TRBJ1-1; D not resolved. The germline CDR1 and CDR2 sequences are SGHDT and YYEEEE. The CDR3 has 14 amino acids. V lost 4 bases, J lost 0 bases, and 10 bases lay in between. The CDR3 nucleotides read TGTGCCAGCAGCATCGAGGGTTTGAACACTGAAGCTTTCTTT. Translation: CASSIEGLNTEAFF.

The chain's CDR3 is CASSLAGQGSGQPQHF. The DNA of the CDR3 is TGTGCCAGCTCACTCGCCGGACAGGGTTCGGGACAGCCCCAGCATTTT. This rearrangement joins TRBV18 to TRBJ1-5; 8 bases are a match to TRBD1. The CDR3 has 16 residues. Germline V gene sequence: CDR1 KGHSH, CDR2 LQKENI. The trim removed 4 bases at V and 7 bases at J, leaving 12 bases unmatched.